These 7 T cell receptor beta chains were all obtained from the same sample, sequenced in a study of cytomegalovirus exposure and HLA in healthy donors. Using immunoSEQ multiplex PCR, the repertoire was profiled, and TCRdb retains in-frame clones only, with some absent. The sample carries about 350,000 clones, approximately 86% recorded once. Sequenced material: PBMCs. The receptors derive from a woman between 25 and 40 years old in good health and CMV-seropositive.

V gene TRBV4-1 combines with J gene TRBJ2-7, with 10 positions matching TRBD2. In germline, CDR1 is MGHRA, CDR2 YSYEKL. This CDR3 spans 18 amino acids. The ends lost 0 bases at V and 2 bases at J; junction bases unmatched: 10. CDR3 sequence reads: CASSQEPAGGLGTYEQYF. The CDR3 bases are TGCGCCAGCAGCCAAGAACCAGCGGGAGGGCTCGGGACCTACGAGCAGTACTTC.

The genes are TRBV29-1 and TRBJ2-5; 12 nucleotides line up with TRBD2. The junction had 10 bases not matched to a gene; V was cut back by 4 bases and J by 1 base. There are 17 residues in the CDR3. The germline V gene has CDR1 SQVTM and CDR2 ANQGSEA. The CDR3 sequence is CSVGRGPTSGGQETQYF. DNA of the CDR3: TGCAGCGTTGGGAGGGGCCCGACTAGCGGGGGCCAAGAGACCCAGTACTTC. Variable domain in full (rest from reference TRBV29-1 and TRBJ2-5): SAVISQKPSRDICQRGTSLTIQCQVDSQVTMMFWYRQQPGQSLTLIATANQGSEATYESGFVIDKFPISRPNLTFSTLTVSNMSPEDSSIYLCSVGRGPTSGGQETQYFGPGTRLLVL.

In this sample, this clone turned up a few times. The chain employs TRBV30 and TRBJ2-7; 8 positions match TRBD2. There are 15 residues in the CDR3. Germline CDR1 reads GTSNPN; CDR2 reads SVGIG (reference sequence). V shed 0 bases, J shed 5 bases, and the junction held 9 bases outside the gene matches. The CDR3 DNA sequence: TGTGCCTGGAGTGTACGGCGGCTAGCGGGCCACGAGCAGTACTTC. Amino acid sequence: CAWSVRRLAGHEQYF.

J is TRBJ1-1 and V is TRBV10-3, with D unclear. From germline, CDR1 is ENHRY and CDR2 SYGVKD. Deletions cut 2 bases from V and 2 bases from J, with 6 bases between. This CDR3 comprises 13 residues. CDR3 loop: CAISESSNTEAFF. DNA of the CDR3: TGTGCCATCAGTGAGAGCTCAAACACTGAAGCTTTCTTT.

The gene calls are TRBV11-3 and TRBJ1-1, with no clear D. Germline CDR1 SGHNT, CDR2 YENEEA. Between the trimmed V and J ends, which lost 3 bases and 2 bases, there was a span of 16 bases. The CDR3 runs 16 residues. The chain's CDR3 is CASSFWSKASNTEAFF. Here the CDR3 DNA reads TGTGCCAGCAGCTTTTGGTCGAAGGCGTCTAACACTGAAGCTTTCTTT.

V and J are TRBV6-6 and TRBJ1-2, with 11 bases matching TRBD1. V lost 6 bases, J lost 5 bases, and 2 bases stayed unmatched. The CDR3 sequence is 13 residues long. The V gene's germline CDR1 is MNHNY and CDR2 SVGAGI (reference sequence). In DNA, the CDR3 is TGTGCCAGCAGAGGACAGGGGGCGTATGGCTACACCTTC. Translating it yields CASRGQGAYGYTF.

The CDR3 protein is CASSSGTNQPQHF. CDR3 coding DNA: TGTGCCAGCAGTTCCGGGACAAATCAGCCCCAGCATTTT. This chain uses TRBV2 with TRBJ1-5; tentatively, D is TRBD1 (6 bases). Trimming took 5 bases from V and 4 from J, leaving 9 bases between them. This CDR3 has 13 residues. Germline assignment: CDR1 SNHLY and CDR2 FYNNEI.